The T cell receptor (beta chain) described here comes from a study of identifying expanded T cells in peripheral blood. Regarding the study as a whole: Differentially abundant clones: 1 to 1.5 between replicates, 15 to 17 at roughly 13 days, around 19 at four.

Generated by immunoSEQ multiplex PCR, the TCRdb table keeps only in-frame clones and is missing some. This table holds 120,000 or so clones, 84% found once. V was pared by 4 bases and J by 1 base, with 10 bases between. The V gene's germline CDR1 is MNHNS and CDR2 SASEGT. The CDR3 spans 14 residues. Notes on this clone: Its antigen is undetermined.

Collection occurred without any documented infections or immune events in donors. The source of this sequence is a person between 18 and 75 years old in good health. This chain uses TRBV6-1 with TRBJ1-1; D ambiguous. Specimen: blood. The CDR3 spells CASSVPSPNTEAFF. In nucleotides, the CDR3 is TGTGCCAGCAGTGTTCCATCTCCGAACACTGAAGCTTTCTTT.